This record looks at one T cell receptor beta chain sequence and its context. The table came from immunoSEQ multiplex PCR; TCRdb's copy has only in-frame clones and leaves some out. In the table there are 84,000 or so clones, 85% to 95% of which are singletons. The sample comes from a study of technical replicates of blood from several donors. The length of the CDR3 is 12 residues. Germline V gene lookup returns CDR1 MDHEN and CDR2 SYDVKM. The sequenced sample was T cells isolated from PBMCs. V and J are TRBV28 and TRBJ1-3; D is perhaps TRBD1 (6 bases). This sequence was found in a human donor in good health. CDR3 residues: CAEQGSGNTIYF. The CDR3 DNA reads TGTGCTGAGCAGGGGTCTGGAAACACCATATATTTT.